This TCR beta chain was captured by sequencing in a study of persistence of HIV-infected CD4 T cells. V was trimmed by 3 bases and J by 0 bases, leaving 10 bases between them. The CDR3 is 15 residues long. Germline CDR1 reads SGHRS; CDR2 reads YFSETQ. Sequencing used immunoSEQ version 4 in survey mode. Method: immunoSEQ multiplex PCR; TCRdb's copy keeps in-frame clones and lacks some. The table shows fewer than 45,000 clones, with roughly nine tenths occurring only once. Nonspecific anti-CD3/anti-CD28 bead stimulation represents the broad CD4+ T cell repertoire. Responding CD4+ T cells were sorted by upregulation of both CD40 ligand and CD69. Inclusion required CMV-positive serology and CD4+ counts above 400 cells/uL. A roughly 20-hour stimulation of CD8-depleted PBMCs used anti-CD28/CD49d costimulation, CD40-blocking antibody and enfuvirtide. With regard to this clone: Its specificity is not known.

This clonotype was sampled from an adult woman with HIV who was CMV-seropositive. The J gene is TRBJ2-1, the V gene TRBV5-1; maybe TRBD2 (5 bases). The material sequenced was CD4+ T cells sorted from PBMCs after approximately 20-hour stimulation, taken from a patient who received antiretroviral therapy. The CDR3 region is CASSWTVFSYNEQFF. DNA of the CDR3: TGCGCCAGCAGCTGGACTGTATTCTCCTACAATGAGCAGTTCTTC.